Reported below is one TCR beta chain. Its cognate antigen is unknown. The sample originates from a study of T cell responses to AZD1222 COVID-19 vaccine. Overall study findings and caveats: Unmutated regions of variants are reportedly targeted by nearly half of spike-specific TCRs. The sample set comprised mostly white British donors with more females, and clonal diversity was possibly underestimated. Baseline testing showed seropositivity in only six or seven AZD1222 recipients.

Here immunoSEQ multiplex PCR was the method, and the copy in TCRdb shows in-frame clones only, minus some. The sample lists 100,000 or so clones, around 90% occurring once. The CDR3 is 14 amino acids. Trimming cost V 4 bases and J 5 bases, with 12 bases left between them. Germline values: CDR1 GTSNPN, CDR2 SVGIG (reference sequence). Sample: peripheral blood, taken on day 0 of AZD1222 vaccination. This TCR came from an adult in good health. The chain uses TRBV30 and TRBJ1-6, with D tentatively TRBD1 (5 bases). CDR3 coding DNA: TGTGCCTGGAAGAAGGAGGGGAATAATTCACCCCTCCACTTT. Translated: CAWKKEGNNSPLHF. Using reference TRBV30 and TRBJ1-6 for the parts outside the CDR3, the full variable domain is SQTIHQWPATLVQPVGSPLSLECTVEGTSNPNLYWYRQAAGRGLQLLFYSVGIGQISSEVPQNLSASRPQDRQFILSSKKLLLSDSGFYLCAWKKEGNNSPLHFGNGTRLTVT.